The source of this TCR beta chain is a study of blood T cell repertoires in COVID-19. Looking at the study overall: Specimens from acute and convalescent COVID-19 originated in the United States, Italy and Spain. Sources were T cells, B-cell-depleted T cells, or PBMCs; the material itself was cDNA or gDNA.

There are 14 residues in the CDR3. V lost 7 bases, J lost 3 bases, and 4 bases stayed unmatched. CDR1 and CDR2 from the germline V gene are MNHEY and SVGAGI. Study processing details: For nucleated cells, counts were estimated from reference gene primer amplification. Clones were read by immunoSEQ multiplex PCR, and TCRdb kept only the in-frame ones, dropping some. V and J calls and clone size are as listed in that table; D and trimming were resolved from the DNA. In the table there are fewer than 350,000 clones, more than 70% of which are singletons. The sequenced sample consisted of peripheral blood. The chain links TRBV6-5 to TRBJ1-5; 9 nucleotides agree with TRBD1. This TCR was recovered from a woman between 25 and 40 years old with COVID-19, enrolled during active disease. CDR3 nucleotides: TGTGCCAGCATCACAGGGGGCCACAATCAGCCCCAGCATTTT. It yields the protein CASITGGHNQPQHF.